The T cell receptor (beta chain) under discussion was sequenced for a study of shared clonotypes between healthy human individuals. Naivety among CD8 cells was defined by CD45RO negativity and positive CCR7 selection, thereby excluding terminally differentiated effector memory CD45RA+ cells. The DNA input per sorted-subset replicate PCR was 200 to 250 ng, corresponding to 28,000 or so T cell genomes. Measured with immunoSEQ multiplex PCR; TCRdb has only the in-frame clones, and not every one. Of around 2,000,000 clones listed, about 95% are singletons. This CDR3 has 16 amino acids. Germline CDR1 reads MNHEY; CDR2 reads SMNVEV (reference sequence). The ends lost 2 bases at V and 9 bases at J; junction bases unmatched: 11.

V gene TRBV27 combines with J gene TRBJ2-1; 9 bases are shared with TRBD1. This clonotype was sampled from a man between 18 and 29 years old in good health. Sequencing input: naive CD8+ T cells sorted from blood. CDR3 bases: TGTGCCAGCAGTTTAACCCCGGGACAGGGAGTAGGTGAGCAGTTCTTC. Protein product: CASSLTPGQGVGEQFF.